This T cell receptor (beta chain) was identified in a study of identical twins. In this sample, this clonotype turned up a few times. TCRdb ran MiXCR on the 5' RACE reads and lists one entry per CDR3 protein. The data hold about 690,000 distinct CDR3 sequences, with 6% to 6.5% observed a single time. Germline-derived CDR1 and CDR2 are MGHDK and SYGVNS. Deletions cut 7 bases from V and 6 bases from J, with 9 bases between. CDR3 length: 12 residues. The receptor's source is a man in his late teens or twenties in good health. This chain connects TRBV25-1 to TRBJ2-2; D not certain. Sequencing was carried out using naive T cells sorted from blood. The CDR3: CASMSGAGELFF. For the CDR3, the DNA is TGTGCCAGCATGAGTGGGGCCGGGGAGCTGTTTTTT. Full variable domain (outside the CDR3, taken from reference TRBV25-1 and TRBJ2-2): EADIYQTPRYLVIGTGKKITLECSQTMGHDKMYWYQQDPGMELHLIHYSYGVNSTEKGDLSSESTVSRIRTEHFPLTLESARPSHTSQYLCASMSGAGELFFGEGSRLTVL.